This T cell receptor beta chain was recorded in a study of Ad26.COV2.S vaccination and SARS-CoV-2 variants (dated by TCRdb to the early 2020s). With respect to the entire study: Donors in the vaccine arm were drawn from COV1001, a phase I-IIa trial of Ad26.COV2.S in healthy adults that was multicentre, randomized, double-blind and placebo-controlled. Ad26.COV2.S was administered intramuscularly at a dose of 5x10^10 or 1x10^11 viral particles, either as one shot or as two shots given 56 days apart. TCRbeta repertoire sequencing served as the tool for gauging how specific and how broad the SARS-CoV-2-reactive T cell receptors were following Ad26.COV2.S vaccination. The TCR-sequenced set comprised around 30 samples: 19 Ad26.COV2.S vaccine recipients, 5 placebo recipients and 8 SARS-CoV-2 convalescent individuals. Trial participants were randomized into five groups of five, in which low-dose or high-dose Ad26.COV2.S was given once or twice, or placebo was given on both occasions. Blinding of investigators to trial group allocation was maintained during experiments and outcome assessment.

Results the study describes overall, beyond this receptor: The study was not powered to compare responses between vaccine doses or regimens. The authors noted that total T cell responses may have been underestimated by the TCR breadth and depth analyses. Substantial breadth of spike-specific CD8+ and CD4+ T cell responses was reported after vaccination. Vaccine and placebo recipients had comparable non-spike TCR breadth, which fits with the vaccine containing only spike. Higher spike-specific TCR breadth was observed in Ad26.COV2.S recipients than in placebo recipients (P = 0.0014).

TCRbeta CDR3 regions were sequenced with the immunoSEQ Assay. After extraction, genomic DNA underwent amplification by bias-controlled multiplex PCR, followed by high-throughput sequencing. On the study's bioinformatics: Collapsing and filtering of sequences were performed to quantify the absolute abundance of each unique TCRbeta CDR3 region. T cell fraction was estimated by normalizing TCRbeta template counts to usable DNA, with usable DNA measured through amplification of reference genes found in all nucleated cells. Repertoire TCRs were annotated as SARS-CoV-2-specific by exact matching of V gene, CDR3 amino acid sequence and J gene to a known reactive TCR set. MIRA supplied the reference SARS-CoV-2 TCR set, which was filtered for enrichment in COVID-19-positive ImmuneCODE repertoires so that public or cross-reactive TCRs were removed. Using the MIRA antigens, annotated TCRs were further analysed by specific ORF or by position within an ORF. Breadth was defined as the number of annotated unique rearrangements divided by the total number of unique productive rearrangements, and depth was defined as the summed frequency of the annotated unique rearrangements. TCR breadth was compared between groups using two-sided Wilcoxon rank-sum tests. As stored in TCRdb, this immuneACCESS dataset retains in-frame rearrangements with V and J assigned. A fraction of the clones does not appear; measured against another copy, unresolved V genes explain less than half of the discrepancy, and the remainder lacks a known reason. V and J calls and clone size are copied from that table; D and trimming were computed from the DNA. The sample data list 440,000 or so clones, and roughly 91% of these were observed just once. The top ten clones comprise approximately 4.5% of the sample.

In the case of this clone: No antigen is known for it. There are no base qualities to consult, and no much larger clone falls within one base.

From the cysteine through the phenylalanine, the CDR3 covers 19 amino acids. Kept here is only the CDR3 DNA, which spans 57 bases and is read in frame from base 1. Trimming at the junction amounts to 2 bases on V and 3 bases on J, and the germline ends lie 25 bases apart. Taken from the germline V gene, the CDR1 and CDR2 loops are SGHTS and YDEGEE. The treatment or condition label of this sample denotes: around 19 received Ad26.COV2.S at low or high dose, single or two shots; about 5 received placebo; per-sample allocation not given. Repertoires of vaccine and placebo recipients were sequenced from samples taken on day 63 after the first injection. Cohort 1b enrolled around 23 adults aged 18-55 years at a single site in Boston, USA, between 29 July and 7 August 2020. Ad26.COV2.S was a replication-incompetent adenovirus type 26 vector expressing a prefusion-stabilized SARS-CoV-2 spike protein from the original Wuhan strain.

The TCR was taken from a person aged 18-60 years who received the Ad26.COV2.S COVID-19 vaccine or a placebo. The sequencing used peripheral blood, collected in a trial of Ad26.COV2.S vaccine versus placebo. The sequence is built from TRBV5-8 and TRBJ2-3; D gene: possibly TRBD2, on 6 matching bases. The sequenced DNA: TGTGCCAGCAGCTTAGGCGGCGGTACCGGGGGTTCCCTGACAGATACGCAGTATTTT. This is translated as CASSLGGGTGGSLTDTQYF.